This is a list of T cell receptor beta chains from one sample in a study of T-cell reconstitution after alpha-beta-depleted transplantation in children. TCRdb fed the PCR reads into MiXCR, producing one record per CDR3 protein. In the table there are 65,000 to 85,000 distinct CDR3 sequences, roughly a tenth of which are singletons. Material: PBMCs, obtained before TCRalphabeta/CD19-depleted stem cell transplant. Source of these receptors: a boy under 18 with acute myeloid leukemia, due to receive a stem cell transplant. The CDR3 runs from the conserved cysteine through the conserved F or W. The D gene is left open where the match is weak. Where a row states a size, it is once, few, many or the class of an expanded clone; other rows omit it.

TRBJ2-3 - TRBV4-3 many TGCGCCAGCAGCCAAGATATGACTAGTGGGGCAGATACGCAGTATTTT CASSQDMTSGADTQYF
TRBJ1-6 - TRBV5-4 many TGTGCCAGCAGCTTGGGAGGTATGAATTCACCCCTCCACTTT CASSLGGMNSPLHF
TRBJ1-2 - TRBV29-1 many TGCAGCGTTGCGGCGGGGGGTAACTATGGCTACACCTTC CSVAAGGNYGYTF
TRBJ2-7 - TRBV24-1 many TGTGCCACCAGTGAGGCCGGACAGCTCTACGAGCAGTACTTC CATSEAGQLYEQYF
TRBJ2-3 - TRBV27 many TGTGCCAGCAGTTTGAGGCAGGTCGAGGGGATTAGCACAGATACGCAGTATTTT CASSLRQVEGISTDTQYF
TRBJ2-3 - TRBV25-1 many TGTGCCAGCAGTCCGACAGGTCCCAGCACAGATACGCAGTATTTT CASSPTGPSTDTQYF
TRBJ2-5 - TRBV9 many TGTGCCAGCAGCACCCCCCGGGAGACCCAGTACTTC CASSTPRETQYF
TRBJ2-7 TRBD2 TRBV6-1 many TGTGCCAGCAGGGAAAGCGGGGGGGCCTACGAGCAGTACTTC CASRESGGAYEQYF
TRBJ2-7 TRBD2 TRBV10-3 many TGTGCCATCAGTTCAAAGCGGGACTCCTACGAGCAGTACTTC CAISSKRDSYEQYF
TRBJ1-1 - TRBV19 many TGTGCCAGTAGTATAGTCCAGGGGTCCCTGGAAGCTTTCTTT CASSIVQGSLEAFF
TRBJ2-1 - TRBV6-2/TRBV6-3 many TGTGCCAGCAGTTACGACCGGATCTCCTACAATGAGCAGTTCTTC CASSYDRISYNEQFF
TRBJ2-5 - TRBV5-1 - TGCGCCAGCAGCTTCAACACACAAGAGACCCAGTACTTC CASSFNTQETQYF
TRBJ1-1 - TRBV20-1 many TGCAGTGCCCCGCCGGAGAGGACAAAGAACACTGAAGCTTTCTTT CSAPPERTKNTEAFF
TRBJ2-5 - TRBV4-1 many TGCGCCAGCAGCTCGAGGGAAGAGACCCAGTACTTC CASSSREETQYF
TRBJ2-5 - TRBV5-1 many TGCGCCAGCAGCTTGGGGAGAGAGACCCAGTACTTC CASSLGRETQYF
TRBJ2-3 - TRBV24-1 - TGTGCCACCAGTGAGGCGGATCGCACAGATACGCAGTATTTT CATSEADRTDTQYF
TRBJ2-2 - TRBV28 many TGTGCCAGCAGTTTATTGGGCGGCGGGGAGCTGTTTTTT CASSLLGGGELFF
TRBJ2-6 - TRBV20-1 - TGCAGTGCATATACAGGGACTGGGGCCAACGTCCTGACTTTC CSAYTGTGANVLTF
TRBJ2-3 - TRBV18 many TGTGCCAGCTCACCACTTGGCGGAGCCACAGATACGCAGTATTTT CASSPLGGATDTQYF
TRBJ2-2 - TRBV9 many TGTGCCAGCAGCAACACCCACAAGGGACGGTCCGCCGCGAACACCGGGGAGCTGTTTTTT CASSNTHKGRSAANTGELFF
TRBJ1-1 - TRBV5-5 many TGTGCCAGCAGCTTCATGGGGGTCACTGAAGCTTTCTTT CASSFMGVTEAFF
TRBJ1-5 - TRBV7-9 many TGTGCCAGCAGCTTGGGGGATCAGCCCCAGCATTTT CASSLGDQPQHF
TRBJ2-5 - TRBV6-2/TRBV6-3 - TGTGCCACCTCATCACGGGCTACCCCCCAAGAGGCCCAGTACTTC CATSSRATPQEAQYF
TRBJ1-3 - TRBV3-1 many TGTGCCAGCAGCCATTACGCGAAGAGAGGAAACACCATATATTTT CASSHYAKRGNTIYF
TRBJ1-4 - TRBV4-3 many TGCGCCAGCAGCCAAGATTCGGGGATAGCTAATGAAAAACTGTTTTTT CASSQDSGIANEKLFF
TRBJ2-1 - TRBV20-1 many TGCAGTGCTGGGGGTTGGGGCGGGGACCTCTACAATGAGCAGTTCTTC CSAGGWGGDLYNEQFF
TRBJ2-1 - TRBV7-9 many TGTGCCAGCAGCTCGCGGGGAAGCTCCTACAATGAGCAGTTCTTC CASSSRGSSYNEQFF
TRBJ2-1 TRBD2 TRBV27 many TGTGCCAGCAGTTTATGGGGCGGGAGAGTAGGTCGGGACAATGAGCAGTTCTTC CASSLWGGRVGRDNEQFF
TRBJ2-3 - TRBV4-1 many TGCGCCAGCAGCCTACAGTCTAGCACAGATACGCAGTATTTT CASSLQSSTDTQYF
TRBJ2-1 - TRBV7-7 many TGTGCTAGCAGCTCACAGGGCTCTTTCTCCTACAATGAGCAGTTCTTC CASSSQGSFSYNEQFF
TRBJ1-2 - TRBV7-6 many TGTGCCAGCAGCTTAGCGCAAGCCGACTATGGCTACACCTTC CASSLAQADYGYTF
TRBJ1-2 TRBD1 TRBV9 many TGTGCCAGCAGCCCATCCCCGGGACAGGGGAACTATGGCTACACCTTC CASSPSPGQGNYGYTF
TRBJ2-5 - TRBV29-1 many TGCAGCGTTGGGCCGGGGTCTGAGACCCAGTACTTC CSVGPGSETQYF
TRBJ1-1 - TRBV5-5 many TGTGCCAGCAGCCTGCCCGGGACGGCTGAAGCTTTCTTT CASSLPGTAEAFF
TRBJ1-2 - TRBV29-1 - TGCAGCGTTGAAGATCCTAGGCGGGGGCGGAACTATGGCTACACCTTC CSVEDPRRGRNYGYTF
TRBJ2-3 TRBD1 TRBV11-2 many TGTGCCAGCAGCTCATACAGGGGGACCACAGATACGCAGTATTTT CASSSYRGTTDTQYF
TRBJ2-2 TRBD2 TRBV11-2 many TGTGCCAGCAGCCTCCGACTAGCGGGGCCCTCGTATGCCGGGGAGCTGTTTTTT CASSLRLAGPSYAGELFF
TRBJ2-1 TRBD2 TRBV20-1 many TGCAGTGCTAGAGGAGCACTAGCGGCCCTTAAGGAGCAGTTCTTC CSARGALAALKEQFF
TRBJ1-1 - TRBV3-1 many TGTGCCAGCAGCCAAGATGGGAAGGGGCGAGCTTTCTTT CASSQDGKGRAFF
TRBJ2-5 - TRBV27 many TGTGCCAGCACCCCAGGGGGGCAGGGCCTAAAGGAGACCCAGTACTTC CASTPGGQGLKETQYF
TRBJ2-3 - TRBV20-1 many TGCAGTGCTACGAGCGGTCTGCCTGGAGGTGATACGCAGTATTTT CSATSGLPGGDTQYF
TRBJ2-3 TRBD1 TRBV5-5 many TGTGCCAGCAGCAAAGGACCGGACAGGTCTAGCACAGATACGCAGTATTTT CASSKGPDRSSTDTQYF
TRBJ1-1 - TRBV24-1 many TGTGCCACCAGTGGGCAGGGAGTGAACACTGAAGCTTTCTTT CATSGQGVNTEAFF
TRBJ2-2 TRBD2 TRBV5-1 many TGCGCCAGCAGCTTGGGGACTAGCGGGCCTACCGGGGAGCTGTTTTTT CASSLGTSGPTGELFF
TRBJ1-4 TRBD1 TRBV5-1 many TGCGCCAGCAGCGACAGACAGGGGAGGGCGGAAAAACTGTTTTTT CASSDRQGRAEKLFF
TRBJ2-2 - TRBV4-1 - TGCGCCAGCAGCCTTGACAGATCGAACACCGGGGAGCTGTTTTTT CASSLDRSNTGELFF
TRBJ2-7 TRBD2 TRBV20-1 many TGCAGTGCTAGATCCGGGAGGAGGAGCGAGCCCTACGAGCAGTACTTC CSARSGRRSEPYEQYF
TRBJ2-1 TRBD1 TRBV10-3 many TGTGCCATCAGGGGACAGGGGGCGTACGAGGGGGAGCAGTTCTTC CAIRGQGAYEGEQFF
TRBJ2-6 - TRBV27 many TGTGCCAGCAGTCCAAGGGGGGCGCAAGGGGCCAACGTCCTGACTTTC CASSPRGAQGANVLTF
TRBJ2-4 TRBD2 TRBV20-1 many TGCAGTGCTATTCCTGCGGGGGGACTGCTAGCCAAAAACATTCAGTACTTC CSAIPAGGLLAKNIQYF
TRBJ1-2 TRBD1 TRBV9 many TGTGCCAGCAGCGTAGGAACAGGGGGTTTAGCTAACTATGGCTACACCTTC CASSVGTGGLANYGYTF
TRBJ2-5 TRBD2 TRBV7-2 many TGTGCCAGCAGCCCAAGGACTAGCGGGAGACACCAAGAGACCCAGTACTTC CASSPRTSGRHQETQYF
TRBJ2-1 - TRBV7-9 many TGTGCCAGCAGCTTACGGGAGACCAATGAGCAGTTCTTC CASSLRETNEQFF
TRBJ2-7 - TRBV2 once TGTGCCAGCAGCGTGGGGGCGTTCGAGCAGTACTTC CASSVGAFEQYF